A single sample gave rise to the 25 T cell receptor beta chains below, sequenced in a study of T cell responses to AZD1222 COVID-19 vaccine. The protocol was immunoSEQ multiplex PCR, while the TCRdb copy is restricted to in-frame clones and leaves out a portion. Among under 150,000 clones listed, roughly 89% were seen once. Here the sequenced sample was peripheral blood, taken on day 0 of AZD1222 vaccination. The receptor set was obtained from an adult in good health.

This clone came up once. V and J are TRBV3-1 (or the pseudogene TRBV3-2) and TRBJ1-1; D call uncertain. This CDR3 comprises 17 residues. The V and J ends lost 2 bases and 2 bases respectively, with 18 bases between them. CDR1 LGHDT and CDR2 YNNKEL come from the germline V gene (reference sequence). The CDR3 sequence is CASSQLTGVRPNTEAFF. Here the CDR3 DNA reads TGTGCCAGCAGCCAACTTACCGGGGTCCGACCCAACACTGAAGCTTTCTTT.

This chain connects TRBV10-1 to TRBJ2-1; D tentatively fits TRBD1 or TRBD2 (5 bases each). V was cut by 7 bases and J by 9 bases, with 10 bases left in between. The germline gives CDR1 WNHNN, CDR2 SYGVQD (reference sequence). The CDR3 has 11 residues. The CDR3 sequence is CASMGTGEQFF. The CDR3 DNA reads TGCGCCAGCATGGGGACGGGTGAGCAGTTCTTC.

This chain joins TRBV19 and TRBJ1-1; maybe TRBD1 (6 bases). The CDR3 is made up of 16 amino acids. CDR1 and CDR2 (germline): LNHDA, SQIVND (reference sequence). V was pared by 5 bases and J by 0 bases, with 16 bases between. CDR3 coding DNA: TGTGCCAGTAGTGGGCCGACAGGACCCGTGAACACTGAAGCTTTCTTT. Translating gives CASSGPTGPVNTEAFF.

This chain connects TRBV19 to TRBJ1-4; perhaps TRBD1 as D (5 bases). V was cut by 3 bases and J by 5 bases, with 10 bases left in between. Germline V gene sequence: CDR1 LNHDA, CDR2 SQIVND (reference sequence). This CDR3 spans 14 amino acids. The CDR3 coding sequence is TGTGCCAGTAGTATCAGCTGGGGGAATGAAAAACTGTTTTTT. Translation: CASSISWGNEKLFF.

This chain connects TRBV19 to TRBJ1-3; D is possibly TRBD1 (5 bases). Germline V gives CDR1 LNHDA, CDR2 SQIVND (reference sequence). This CDR3 spans 19 amino acids. V lost 8 bases and J 0 bases, leaving 26 bases between the germline ends. The CDR3: CASFDVTRGSYRSGNTIYF. The CDR3 DNA reads TGTGCCAGTTTTGACGTGACAAGGGGCTCCTACCGCTCTGGAAACACCATATATTTT.

The chain employs TRBV7-8 and TRBJ2-6; a possible D gene is TRBD1 (6 bases). This CDR3 has 15 amino acids. V was shortened by 5 bases and J by 2 bases, with 10 bases between the two germline ends. In germline, CDR1 is SGHVS, CDR2 FQNEAQ. This chain's CDR3 is CASSQDRTGANVLTF. CDR3 coding DNA: TGTGCCAGCAGCCAGGACAGAACTGGGGCCAACGTCCTGACTTTC. Drawing the rest from reference TRBV7-8 and TRBJ2-6, the complete variable domain is GAGVSQSPRYKVAKRGQDVALRCDPISGHVSLFWYQQALGQGPEFLTYFQNEAQLDKSGLPSDRFFAERPEGSVSTLKIQRTQQEDSAVYLCASSQDRTGANVLTFGAGSRLTVL.

The J gene is TRBJ2-2, the V gene TRBV7-9; possible D gene TRBD1, 5 bases. Trimming removed 6 bases at V and 0 bases at J, with 14 bases between. This CDR3 contains 16 residues. Germline V CDR1 and CDR2: SEHNR, FQNEAQ (reference sequence). The CDR3 sequence is CASRPGIFANTGELFF. The CDR3 coding sequence is TGTGCCAGCAGACCAGGGATTTTTGCGAACACCGGGGAGCTGTTTTTT.

CDR3 protein: CASSEVGAVDGYTF. The CDR3 nucleotides read TGCGCCAGCAGTGAGGTCGGGGCTGTAGATGGCTACACCTTC. This chain uses TRBV10-2 with TRBJ1-2, with a tentative D call TRBD1 (5 bases). The CDR3 loop spans 14 amino acids. Trimming cost V 2 bases and J 6 bases, with 13 bases left between them. Germline CDR1 WSHSY, CDR2 SAAADI.

The CDR3 sequence: CASRVKTSPFEAFF. CDR3 DNA: TGTGCCAGCAGGGTAAAGACGAGCCCTTTTGAAGCTTTCTTT. The V call is TRBV6-5, the J call TRBJ1-1; D remains unclear. The germline gives CDR1 MNHEY, CDR2 SVGAGI. The CDR3 covers 14 residues. Deletions cut 6 bases from V and 7 bases from J, with 18 bases between.

The chain has TRBV19 and TRBJ2-2; D is possibly TRBD2 (7 bases). There are 16 residues in the CDR3. From germline, CDR1 is LNHDA and CDR2 SQIVND (reference sequence). With 4 bases removed from V and 5 bases from J, the gap between germline ends came to 17 bases. The CDR3 region has the DNA TGTGCCAGTAGTACCCCGGGGGGCCCCGAGACCGGGGAGCTGTTTTTT. Amino acid sequence: CASSTPGGPETGELFF.

The gene calls are TRBV12-3 or TRBV12-4 and TRBJ2-1; D is perhaps TRBD1 (6 bases). CDR3 length: 12 residues. Trimming took off 6 bases at V and 9 bases at J, with 12 bases between the two ends. The CDR3 region is CASRKGGIEQFF. CDR3 nucleotides: TGTGCCAGCAGAAAAGGGGGTATTGAGCAGTTCTTC.

The genes are TRBV7-9 and TRBJ1-1; 7 bases fit TRBD1. Germline V gene sequence: CDR1 SEHNR, CDR2 FQNEAQ (reference sequence). This CDR3 contains 15 residues. J gave up 4 bases and V 3 bases, and 8 bases lay outside the gene matches. DNA for the CDR3: TGTGCCAGCAGCTTTGACAGGGATCGTAGCACTGAAGCTTTCTTT. Translating it yields CASSFDRDRSTEAFF.

The chain couples TRBV5-1 to TRBJ1-2; unclear D gene. The ends were cut back, 0 bases at V and 4 bases at J, with 10 bases in the middle. This CDR3 is built from 14 residues. The germline V gene encodes CDR1 SGHRS and CDR2 YFSETQ. CDR3 in DNA: TGCGCCAGCAGCTTGGAAGGAGCCAGCTATGGCTACACCTTC. Translation gives CASSLEGASYGYTF. Using reference TRBV5-1 and TRBJ1-2 for the parts outside the CDR3, the full variable domain is KAGVTQTPRYLIKTRGQQVTLSCSPISGHRSVSWYQQTPGQGLQFLFEYFSETQRNKGNFPGRFSGRQFSNSRSEMNVSTLELGDSALYLCASSLEGASYGYTFGSGTRLTVV.

CDR3 coding DNA: TGCGCCAGCAGCCAAGCGACAGGGCACGAGCAGTACTTC. Protein product: CASSQATGHEQYF. The V and J genes are TRBV4-1 and TRBJ2-7, with 7 bases lining up with TRBD1. The CDR3 extends over 13 amino acids. Germline lookup yields CDR1 MGHRA and CDR2 YSYEKL. Unmatched junction bases numbered 2, after V lost 1 base and J lost 5 bases.

This chain connects TRBV29-1 to TRBJ1-1, with D perhaps TRBD1 (5 bases). CDR3 length equals 12 residues. The V gene's germline CDR1 is SQVTM and CDR2 ANQGSEA. Trimming left V 6 bases short and J 4 bases short, with 12 bases between. The CDR3 is CSVGQSSTEAFF. In DNA form, the CDR3 reads TGCAGCGTGGGGCAGAGTAGCACTGAAGCTTTCTTT.

This clone showed up just a few times. J is TRBJ1-2 and V is TRBV27; 7 nucleotides line up with TRBD1. There are 14 residues in the CDR3. With V trimmed by 6 bases and J by 4 bases, 8 bases remained unmatched. Germline CDR1 MNHEY, CDR2 SMNVEV (reference sequence). The CDR3 region is CASSNDQGVYGYTF. CDR3 bases: TGTGCCAGCAGCAATGACCAGGGGGTCTATGGCTACACCTTC.

The chain recombines TRBV30 with TRBJ1-2; 10 bases match TRBD1. The CDR3 is 13 residues long. V shed 5 bases and J 3 bases; nucleotides not matched to a gene: 3. Looked up from germline, CDR1 is GTSNPN and CDR2 is SVGIG (reference sequence). Here the CDR3 reads CAWGGTGDYGYTF. CDR3 nucleotides: TGTGCCTGGGGAGGGACAGGGGACTATGGCTACACCTTC.

The chain uses TRBV5-6 and TRBJ1-1; the match to TRBD1 covers 7 bases. V trimming: 4 bases; J trimming: 6 bases; junction bases outside the gene matches: 18. The CDR3 extends over 17 amino acids. The germline gives CDR1 SGHDT, CDR2 YYEEEE. The CDR3 DNA is TGTGCCAGCAGCCGAATACTAACAGGGGCGGCATCGGCTGAAGCTTTCTTT. This gives the protein CASSRILTGAASAEAFF. Full variable domain (rest looked up from reference TRBV5-6 and TRBJ1-1): DAGVTQSPTHLIKTRGQQVTLRCSPKSGHDTVSWYQQALGQGPQFIFQYYEEEERQRGNFPDRFSGHQFPNYSSELNVNALLLGDSALYLCASSRILTGAASAEAFFGQGTRLTVV.

The CDR3, as DNA: TGTGCCAGCAGTTACCTCGGGGGCCGGACTGAAGCTTTCTTT. Its protein is CASSYLGGRTEAFF. V gene TRBV6-6 combines with J gene TRBJ1-1; a possible D gene is TRBD1 (6 bases). Germline loops: CDR1 MNHNY, CDR2 SVGAGI (reference sequence). V lost 2 bases, J lost 5 bases, and 12 bases lay in between. The CDR3 is made up of 14 amino acids.

This clone was picked up a small number of times. This chain links TRBV7-9 with TRBJ1-5; a possible D gene is TRBD1 (5 bases). This CDR3 spans 14 amino acids. Germline V lookup: CDR1 SEHNR, CDR2 FQNEAQ (reference sequence). Trimming left V 7 bases short and J 5 bases short, with 15 bases between. The CDR3 DNA sequence: TGTGCCAGCACCCTCTTGGGGGAAGATCAGCCCCAGCATTTT. Amino acids: CASTLLGEDQPQHF.

The rearrangement uses TRBV30 and TRBJ1-2; 10 bases align to TRBD1. The length of the CDR3 is 15 residues. Trimming cost V 4 bases and J 4 bases; bases outside gene matches: 9. CDR1 is GTSNPN, CDR2 SVGIG, per germline (reference sequence). In DNA form, the CDR3 reads TGTGCCTGGAAAGTATTGCGGGACAGGGGCTATGGCTACACCTTC. Amino acids: CAWKVLRDRGYGYTF.

This clone has only a few counts. As DNA, the CDR3 is TGTGCCACCAGGGGACTAGCGGATCAAGAGACCCAGTACTTC. The encoded protein is CATRGLADQETQYF. V gene TRBV19 combines with J gene TRBJ2-5, with 11 positions matching TRBD2. V was clipped by 10 bases and J by 2 bases; unmatched bases: 6. The length of the CDR3 is 14 residues. CDR1 and CDR2 (germline): LNHDA, SQIVND (reference sequence).

V and J are TRBV2 and TRBJ2-3, with 9 bases aligning to TRBD1. Germline trimming cut 8 bases from V and 1 base from J; bases unmatched to any gene: 7. Germline V gives CDR1 SNHLY, CDR2 FYNNEI. This CDR3 spans 15 amino acids. DNA for the CDR3: TGTGCCAGCGGCAAGAGGACAGGGGGCACAGATACGCAGTATTTT. Amino acids: CASGKRTGGTDTQYF.

In DNA form, the CDR3 reads TGTGCCAGCAGCTTAAAGGGGGGGCTCCTCTACGAGCAGTACTTC. Residues: CASSLKGGLLYEQYF. The chain has TRBV7-3 and TRBJ2-7; perhaps TRBD2 as D (7 bases). Deletions cut 1 base from V and 3 bases from J, with 13 bases between. Germline V CDR1 and CDR2: SGHTA, FQGTGA. This CDR3 has 15 residues. Supplemented by reference TRBV7-3 and TRBJ2-7, the full variable domain reads GAGVSQTPSNKVTEKGKYVELRCDPISGHTALYWYRQSLGQGPEFLIYFQGTGAADDSGLPNDRFFAVRPEGSVSTLKIQRTERGDSAVYLCASSLKGGLLYEQYFGPGTRLTVT.

The genes are TRBV7-9 and TRBJ1-1, with D possibly being TRBD1 (6 bases). This CDR3 region has 13 residues. The germline V and J ends were trimmed by 2 bases and 8 bases, with 12 bases remaining between them. CDR1 and CDR2 (germline): SEHNR, FQNEAQ (reference sequence). The CDR3 here is CASSLIQGGEAFF. The CDR3 nucleotides are TGTGCCAGCAGCTTAATACAGGGAGGGGAAGCTTTCTTT.